This TCR beta chain is drawn from a study of neurological immune-mediated disorders. V gave up 3 bases and J gave up 1 base, with 4 bases separating them. This CDR3 has 13 amino acids. In this sample, this clonotype turned up many times. TCRdb fed the 5' RACE reads into MiXCR, producing one record per CDR3 protein. In the table there are approximately 60,000 distinct CDR3 sequences, about 4% of which are singletons. Source material: PBMCs. This TCR was recovered from a middle-aged man with multiple sclerosis. V is TRBV12-3 or TRBV12-4 and J is TRBJ1-5; no firm D call. CDR3 DNA: TGTGCCAGCAGTTTTCGCAGCAATCAGCCCCAGCATTTT. Translated, it gives CASSFRSNQPQHF.